These 10 T cell receptor beta chains were all obtained from the same sample, sequenced in a study of a mutant IDH1 vaccine in newly diagnosed glioma. Antigens of these TCRs are unknown. Time point given: week 5, during vaccination. With topical imiquimod, each dose of the vaccine consisted of 300 ug of mutant IDH1 20-mer peptide. Some clones are missing from TCRdb's copy, which holds only in-frame ones; the method was immunoSEQ multiplex PCR. The sample holds 25,000 to 30,000 clones, about nine tenths seen once. This specimen consisted of peripheral blood mononuclear cells (PBMCs), obtained from a glioma patient whose treatment included an IDH1 peptide vaccine. These TCRs come from a woman in her forties with glioma. Some clones in this sample may be carry-over from other donors' samples.

The chain carries TRBV6-5 and TRBJ2-1; 10 bases match TRBD2. The CDR3 totals 15 residues. J gave up 8 bases and V 6 bases, and 10 bases lay outside the gene matches. From germline, CDR1 is MNHEY and CDR2 SVGAGI. The CDR3 reads CASSLPSGGWHEQFF. The CDR3 DNA sequence: TGTGCCAGCAGCTTACCTAGCGGGGGATGGCATGAGCAGTTCTTC.

The chain recombines TRBV4-3 with TRBJ1-1; D unresolved. V was shortened by 2 bases and J by 0 bases, with 16 bases between the two germline ends. Germline CDR1 is LGHNA and CDR2 is YSLEER. This CDR3 has 17 residues. The CDR3 sequence: CASSQQVPGGVNTEAFF. CDR3 sequence (DNA): TGCGCCAGCAGCCAACAAGTACCGGGAGGCGTGAACACTGAAGCTTTCTTT.

J is TRBJ2-5 and V is TRBV5-1, with a possible D match to TRBD2 (6 bases). The ends were cut back, 7 bases at V and 3 bases at J, with 16 bases in the middle. The length of the CDR3 is 14 residues. Germline values: CDR1 SGHRS, CDR2 YFSETQ. In nucleotides, the CDR3 is TGCGCCAGCGGCCCTGGGGGGAGGAAAGAGACCCAGTACTTC. Translation: CASGPGGRKETQYF.

This chain uses TRBV4-3 with TRBJ2-7; TRBD2 matches at 9 bases. The V gene's germline CDR1 is LGHNA and CDR2 YSLEER. CDR3 length: 18 amino acids. V shed 0 bases and J 5 bases; nucleotides not matched to a gene: 14. Here the CDR3 reads CASSQDGGGGDNWNEQYF. The CDR3 DNA sequence: TGCGCCAGCAGCCAAGATGGGGGCGGGGGGGACAATTGGAACGAGCAGTACTTC.

The chain couples TRBV9 to TRBJ2-3; D gene unclear. CDR3 size: 14 residues. The ends were cut back, 4 bases at V and 0 bases at J, with 9 bases in the middle. Looked up from germline, CDR1 is SGDLS and CDR2 is YYNGEE. The CDR3 loop reads CASSPSVSTDTQYF. As DNA, the CDR3 is TGTGCCAGCAGCCCCTCAGTTAGCACAGATACGCAGTATTTT.

In its sample, this clone was seen a few times. The chain has TRBV14 and TRBJ2-2, with 8 bases identical to TRBD2. Germline V CDR1 and CDR2: SGHDN, FVKESK. With 4 bases clipped from V and 0 bases from J, the junction kept 13 bases outside the gene matches. The CDR3 extends over 19 amino acids. In DNA, the CDR3 is TGTGCCAGCAGCCGGTGGGGTTTAGCGGGGTCCGCGAACACCGGGGAGCTGTTTTTT. This sequence encodes CASSRWGLAGSANTGELFF.

This chain links TRBV5-6 with TRBJ1-5, with 7 bases fitting TRBD1. The CDR3 has 16 residues. Germline V gene lookup returns CDR1 SGHDT and CDR2 YYEEEE. The trim removed 4 bases at V and 5 bases at J, leaving 12 bases unmatched. The CDR3 sequence: CASSPGGRSAYQPQHF. The DNA for the CDR3 is TGTGCCAGCAGCCCAGGGGGTAGGTCGGCCTATCAGCCCCAGCATTTT.

The chain carries TRBV28 and TRBJ2-7; 11 bases agree with TRBD2. The CDR3 loop spans 15 amino acids. Germline-derived CDR1 and CDR2 are MDHEN and SYDVKM. J was trimmed by 5 bases and V by 4 bases; bases with no gene match: 7. The CDR3 DNA reads as TGTGCCAGCAGTTGGGGTAGCGGGGGGGTAAACGAGCAGTACTTC. This codes for CASSWGSGGVNEQYF.

CDR3 amino acids: CASSLKGGNYGYTF. The CDR3 DNA follows: TGTGCCAGCAGTTTGAAGGGGGGGAACTATGGCTACACCTTC. This chain connects TRBV27 to TRBJ1-2; tentative D call: TRBD1 (6 bases). CDR1 and CDR2 from the germline V gene are MNHEY and SMNVEV (reference sequence). CDR3 length: 14 amino acids. V lost 3 bases to trimming and J lost 2 bases, with 10 bases between them.

V usage is TRBV4-1 and J usage is TRBJ2-1; D uncertain. The V end lost 5 bases, the J end lost 3 bases, and 8 bases lay between the germline ends. This CDR3 has 13 residues. Germline CDR1 reads MGHRA; CDR2 reads YSYEKL. The chain's CDR3 is CASSSDRYNEQFF. CDR3 DNA sequence: TGCGCCAGCAGCTCGGACCGCTACAATGAGCAGTTCTTC.